The 31 T cell receptor beta chains below were found in one sample sequenced in a study of shared clonotypes between healthy human individuals. Measured with immunoSEQ multiplex PCR; TCRdb has only the in-frame clones, and not every one. The repertoire consists of about 2.3 million clones, with approximately 93% occurring once and the leading ten covering 0.39%. Source material: naive CD4+ T cells from PBMCs. Subset indicated: CD45RA+ positively selected. These receptors all stem from a man aged 18 to 35 in good health. Some clones in this sample may be carry-over from other donors' samples.

The rearrangement joins TRBV7-2 to TRBJ2-1; TRBD2 matches 8 bases. The CDR3 is 15 amino acids. Germline V gene lookup returns CDR1 SGHTA and CDR2 FQGNSA. J was trimmed by 3 bases and V by 2 bases; bases with no gene match: 3. CDR3: CASSLSAGGYNEQFF. The CDR3, as DNA: TGTGCCAGCAGCTTATCGGCGGGAGGCTACAATGAGCAGTTCTTC.

CDR3 sequence (DNA): TGTGCTAGTGGTTTGGAGCGGGACACTGAAGCTTTCTTT. Its translation is CASGLERDTEAFF. The chain uses TRBV12-5 and TRBJ1-1; no clear D. The germline CDR1 and CDR2 sequences are LGHNT and FRNRAP. CDR3 length: 13 amino acids. Trimming removed 1 base at V and 3 bases at J, with 6 bases between.

The chain combines TRBV7-3 with TRBJ2-3; TRBD1 agrees at 7 bases. The length of the CDR3 is 14 residues. Germline CDR1 is SGHTA and CDR2 is FQGTGA. V was pared by 5 bases and J by 4 bases, with 6 bases of the junction left unmatched. The CDR3 DNA reads as TGTGCCAGCAGCATAGGACAGGCGCCAGATACGCAGTATTTT. This gives the protein CASSIGQAPDTQYF.

The V gene is TRBV14, the J gene TRBJ2-5; maybe TRBD1 (5 bases). CDR3 size: 13 residues. From germline, CDR1 is SGHDN and CDR2 FVKESK. Trimming cost V 5 bases and J 3 bases, with 10 bases left between them. The chain's CDR3 is CASSEADKETQYF. Written as DNA, the CDR3 is TGTGCCAGCAGCGAGGCGGACAAAGAGACCCAGTACTTC.

The chain uses TRBV9 and TRBJ2-1, with no clear D. Germline V gene sequence: CDR1 SGDLS, CDR2 YYNGEE. V was trimmed by 0 bases and J by 8 bases, leaving 15 bases between them. This CDR3 spans 15 amino acids. The CDR3 loop reads CASSVGSARVDEQFF. As DNA, the CDR3 is TGTGCCAGCAGCGTAGGGTCCGCCCGAGTGGATGAGCAGTTCTTC. Variable domain in full (rest from reference TRBV9 and TRBJ2-1): DSGVTQTPKHLITATGQRVTLRCSPRSGDLSVYWYQQSLDQGLQFLIQYYNGEERAKGNILERFSAQQFPDLHSELNLSSLELGDSALYFCASSVGSARVDEQFFGPGTRLTVL.

The rearrangement links TRBV19 to TRBJ1-2; D is unclear. The CDR3 length is 17 residues. From germline, CDR1 is LNHDA and CDR2 SQIVND (reference sequence). Between the trimmed V and J ends, which lost 3 bases and 6 bases, there was a span of 23 bases. The CDR3 nucleotides read TGTGCCAGTAGTATGTCCGGGAGCAACCTAGCGGTTAATGGCTACACCTTC. Translation: CASSMSGSNLAVNGYTF.

The chain uses TRBV10-3 and TRBJ2-1, with D possibly matching TRBD2 (6 bases). In germline, CDR1 is ENHRY, CDR2 SYGVKD. Between the trimmed V and J ends, which lost 6 bases and 4 bases, there was a span of 16 bases. CDR3 length: 15 residues. This chain's CDR3 is CAISDQGLLYNEQFF. CDR3 nucleotides: TGTGCCATCAGCGACCAGGGACTCCTATACAATGAGCAGTTCTTC.

This sequence joins TRBV6-1 and TRBJ1-2; D remains unclear. Germline values: CDR1 MNHNS, CDR2 SASEGT. The CDR3 totals 14 residues. Trimming removed 1 base from V and 4 bases from J, with 10 bases in between. Here the CDR3 DNA reads TGTGCCAGCAGTGAAGGGAACGGGATCTATGGCTACACCTTC. Amino acids: CASSEGNGIYGYTF.

The rearrangement links TRBV9 to TRBJ2-1; 9 bases agree with TRBD2. The junction had 7 bases not matched to a gene; V was cut back by 6 bases and J by 6 bases. The CDR3 is 14 residues long. In germline, CDR1 is SGDLS, CDR2 YYNGEE. The CDR3 protein is CASTRTSDPNEQFF. The CDR3 nucleotides are TGTGCCAGCACCCGGACTAGCGATCCCAATGAGCAGTTCTTC.

This clone has a handful of counts. The rearrangement links TRBV5-1 to TRBJ2-5; 8 bases align to TRBD2. Germline loops: CDR1 SGHRS, CDR2 YFSETQ. V was pared by 3 bases and J by 4 bases, with 8 bases of the junction left unmatched. The CDR3 totals 15 residues. CDR3 DNA: TGCGCCAGCAGCTGGGTGGAGCGGGGGAGAGAGACCCAGTACTTC. The encoded protein is CASSWVERGRETQYF.

V is TRBV14 and J is TRBJ1-2; a weak D match, TRBD1 (6 bases). CDR1 and CDR2 from the germline V gene are SGHDN and FVKESK. The CDR3 extends over 17 amino acids. V was pared by 0 bases and J by 0 bases, with 14 bases between. CDR3 region: CASSQDEGHWTNYGYTF. CDR3 in DNA: TGTGCCAGCAGCCAAGATGAGGGACACTGGACTAACTATGGCTACACCTTC. Supplemented by reference TRBV14 and TRBJ1-2, the full variable domain reads EAGVTQFPSHSVIEKGQTVTLRCDPISGHDNLYWYRRVMGKEIKFLLHFVKESKQDESGMPNNRFLAERTGGTYSTLKVQPAELEDSGVYFCASSQDEGHWTNYGYTFGSGTRLTVV.

This clone was seen once. The chain links TRBV4-3 to TRBJ1-2; 7 bases line up with TRBD1. The CDR3 loop spans 15 amino acids. Trimming removed 4 bases from V and 4 bases from J; junction bases left unmatched: 9. Germline lookup yields CDR1 LGHNA and CDR2 YSLEER. The CDR3 nucleotides are TGCGCCAGCAGCCGATCCGGGACAGCTTCCTATGGCTACACCTTC. This translates into CASSRSGTASYGYTF.

This chain connects TRBV7-6 to TRBJ2-1; D uncertain. V lost 2 bases and J 1 base, leaving 9 bases between the germline ends. Germline CDR1 reads SGHVS; CDR2 reads FNYEAQ. There are 15 residues in the CDR3. The CDR3 reads CASSLMGSSYNEQFF. CDR3 bases: TGTGCCAGCAGCTTAATGGGATCTTCCTACAATGAGCAGTTCTTC.

This rearrangement joins TRBV30 to TRBJ2-3; D is unresolved. This CDR3 has 15 residues. The germline V gene encodes CDR1 GTSNPN and CDR2 SVGIG (reference sequence). V was shortened by 0 bases and J by 0 bases, with 10 bases between the two germline ends. In nucleotides, the CDR3 is TGTGCCTGGAGTGTACTTAGGGCTAGCACAGATACGCAGTATTTT. This encodes CAWSVLRASTDTQYF.

This rearrangement joins TRBV15 to TRBJ1-5; D not certain. Germline V gene sequence: CDR1 LNHNV, CDR2 YYDKDF (reference sequence). CDR3 length equals 15 residues. V was pared by 1 base and J by 7 bases, with 14 bases between. CDR3 nucleotides: TGTGCCACCAGCAGAGTAATGGTAAGCCAACAGCCCCAGCATTTT. It yields the protein CATSRVMVSQQPQHF.

The chain uses TRBV10-1 and TRBJ2-3; 13 bases are shared with TRBD2. Trimming removed 3 bases from V and 7 bases from J; junction bases left unmatched: 4. The CDR3 loop spans 15 amino acids. Germline V gene lookup returns CDR1 WNHNN and CDR2 SYGVQD (reference sequence). The CDR3 DNA reads as TGCGCCAGCAGTGAAGGACTAGCGGGAGCCAATACGCAGTATTTT. The encoded protein is CASSEGLAGANTQYF.

This sequence joins TRBV19 and TRBJ2-5; D tentatively fits TRBD1 or TRBD2 (5 bases each). V was pared by 2 bases and J by 5 bases, with 18 bases between. Germline V gene data show CDR1 as LNHDA and CDR2 as SQIVND (reference sequence). The CDR3 consists of 16 residues. The CDR3 is CASSIRLVGAGETQYF. CDR3 coding DNA: TGTGCCAGTAGTATAAGGCTCGTCGGGGCAGGGGAGACCCAGTACTTC.

The chain has TRBV6-1 and TRBJ2-7; no reliable D call. Germline-derived CDR1 and CDR2 are MNHNS and SASEGT. V was pared by 5 bases and J by 2 bases, with 7 bases between. The CDR3 length is 12 residues. The CDR3 protein is CASSMTAYEQYF. The CDR3, as DNA: TGTGCCAGCAGTATGACGGCCTACGAGCAGTACTTC.

This chain uses TRBV2 with TRBJ2-5; 9 bases match TRBD2. From germline, CDR1 is SNHLY and CDR2 FYNNEI. Germline trimming cut 7 bases from V and 2 bases from J; bases unmatched to any gene: 5. The CDR3 runs to 14 residues. The CDR3 reads CASTLAGGQETQYF. The DNA of the CDR3 is TGTGCCAGCACCCTTGCGGGAGGGCAAGAGACCCAGTACTTC.

The J gene is TRBJ2-2, the V gene TRBV11-3; perhaps TRBD2 as D (5 bases). V was clipped by 5 bases and J by 6 bases, with 7 bases between them. The CDR3 totals 12 residues. Per the germline V gene, CDR1 is SGHNT and CDR2 is YENEEA. For the CDR3, the DNA is TGTGCCAGCAGCGCCGGGGCCGGGGAGCTGTTTTTT. Protein product: CASSAGAGELFF.

The V call is TRBV9, the J call TRBJ2-5; tentatively, D is TRBD1 or TRBD2 (5 bases each). This CDR3 has 15 residues. In germline, CDR1 is SGDLS, CDR2 YYNGEE. Trimming shortened V by 4 bases and J by 4 bases, and 17 bases separated the two germline ends. The CDR3 loop is CASSPGPDSTETQYF. CDR3 sequence (DNA): TGTGCCAGCAGCCCGGGGCCCGACTCCACAGAGACCCAGTACTTC.

This chain links TRBV15 with TRBJ2-7; no clear D gene. CDR3 length equals 15 residues. Germline CDR1 reads LNHNV; CDR2 reads YYDKDF (reference sequence). V gave up 0 bases and J gave up 1 base, with 10 bases separating them. CDR3 protein: CATSRESVGSYEQYF. Here the CDR3 DNA reads TGTGCCACCAGCAGAGAATCCGTAGGGTCCTACGAGCAGTACTTC.

This chain joins TRBV5-1 and TRBJ1-1, with 11 positions matching TRBD1. Trimming took 4 bases from V and 1 from J; bases not matched to a gene: 3. This CDR3 comprises 15 residues. Germline V gene lookup returns CDR1 SGHRS and CDR2 YFSETQ. CDR3 DNA sequence: TGCGCCAGCAGCGAAGGGACAGGGGGGAACACTGAAGCTTTCTTT. Translating it yields CASSEGTGGNTEAFF. The full variable domain, completed using reference TRBV5-1 and TRBJ1-1, is KAGVTQTPRYLIKTRGQQVTLSCSPISGHRSVSWYQQTPGQGLQFLFEYFSETQRNKGNFPGRFSGRQFSNSRSEMNVSTLELGDSALYLCASSEGTGGNTEAFFGQGTRLTVV.

In this sample, this clone turned up once. V is TRBV29-1 and J is TRBJ1-1, with D unclear. The V gene lost 6 bases and the J gene lost 10 bases, with 18 bases spanning the gap. The length of the CDR3 is 12 residues. Germline values: CDR1 SQVTM, CDR2 ANQGSEA. The CDR3 bases are TGCAGCGTCGATAAAGACCGGGATAGAGCTTTCTTT. Its protein product is CSVDKDRDRAFF. Full variable domain (remainder filled in from reference TRBV29-1 and TRBJ1-1): SAVISQKPSRDICQRGTSLTIQCQVDSQVTMMFWYRQQPGQSLTLIATANQGSEATYESGFVIDKFPISRPNLTFSTLTVSNMSPEDSSIYLCSVDKDRDRAFFGQGTRLTVV.

This clone appeared once. This chain connects TRBV28 to TRBJ1-6; D is unresolved. V was shortened by 7 bases and J by 5 bases, with 18 bases between the two germline ends. This CDR3 spans 16 amino acids. Germline assignment: CDR1 MDHEN and CDR2 SYDVKM. The chain's CDR3 is CASTSTDPVHNSPLHF. In DNA, the CDR3 is TGTGCCAGCACCTCGACCGACCCGGTCCATAATTCACCCCTCCACTTT.

V and J are TRBV6-5 and TRBJ2-2, with 12 nucleotides matching TRBD2. Germline lookup yields CDR1 MNHEY and CDR2 SVGAGI. The CDR3 is 16 amino acids. V shed 2 bases and J 5 bases; nucleotides not matched to a gene: 3. The CDR3 DNA is TGTGCCAGCAGTTACCGACTAGCGGGAGCGACCGGGGAGCTGTTTTTT. Translating it yields CASSYRLAGATGELFF.

The chain employs TRBV21-1 and TRBJ1-4. TRBV21-1 is tagged as a pseudogene. This CDR3 is 12 amino acids long. The CDR3, as DNA: TGTGCCAGCAGCCCTCGGCCCCACCGGCTGTTTTTT. Protein: CASSPRPHRLFF.

The V call is TRBV29-1, the J call TRBJ2-7; D perhaps matches TRBD1 (6 bases). Trimming removed 4 bases from V and 3 bases from J, with 13 bases in between. The CDR3 is made up of 13 amino acids. CDR1 is SQVTM, CDR2 ANQGSEA, per germline. The CDR3 loop reads CSVAGRGNYEQYF. In DNA form, the CDR3 reads TGCAGCGTTGCTGGCAGGGGTAACTACGAGCAGTACTTC.

The chain recombines TRBV5-4 with TRBJ2-7; TRBD2 matches at 14 bases. The junction had 7 bases not matched to a gene; V was cut back by 4 bases and J by 1 base. Germline values: CDR1 SGHNT, CDR2 YYREEE (reference sequence). This CDR3 region has 17 residues. The DNA of the CDR3 is TGTGCCAGCAGCCCCACCGGACTAGCGGGAGGTTCCTACGAGCAGTACTTC. It is translated as CASSPTGLAGGSYEQYF.

The V call is TRBV7-3, the J call TRBJ2-1, with 7 positions matching TRBD2. The V gene end was trimmed by 3 bases and the J gene end by 0 bases; junction bases not matched to a gene: 17. Per the germline V gene, CDR1 is SGHTA and CDR2 is FQGTGA. The CDR3 contains 20 residues. The CDR3 DNA reads as TGTGCCAGCAGCTTGGGGCTGGGAGTGGAGCGGGGAGACTCCTACAATGAGCAGTTCTTC. This sequence encodes CASSLGLGVERGDSYNEQFF.

CDR3 bases: TGTGCCAGCAGTTTACAGAACTACAATGAGCAGTTCTTC. Its protein product is CASSLQNYNEQFF. V usage is TRBV28 and J usage is TRBJ2-1; D remains ambiguous. The CDR3 spans 13 residues. Germline CDR1 and CDR2: MDHEN and SYDVKM. The V end was cut by 2 bases, the J end by 3 bases, with 5 bases between.